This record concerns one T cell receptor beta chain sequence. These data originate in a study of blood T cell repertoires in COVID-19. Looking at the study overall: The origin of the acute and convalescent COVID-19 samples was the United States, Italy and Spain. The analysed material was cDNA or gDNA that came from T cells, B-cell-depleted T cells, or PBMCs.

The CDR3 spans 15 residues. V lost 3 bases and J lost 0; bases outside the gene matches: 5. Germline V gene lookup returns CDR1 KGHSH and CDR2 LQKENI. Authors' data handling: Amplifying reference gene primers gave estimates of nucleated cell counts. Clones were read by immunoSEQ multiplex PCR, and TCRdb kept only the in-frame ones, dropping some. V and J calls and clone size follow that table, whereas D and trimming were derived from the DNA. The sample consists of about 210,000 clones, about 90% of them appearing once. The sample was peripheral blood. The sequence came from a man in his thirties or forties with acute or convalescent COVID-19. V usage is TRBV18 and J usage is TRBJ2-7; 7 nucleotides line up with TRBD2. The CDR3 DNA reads TGTGCCAGCTCACCCCCAGCGGGGAGCTCCTACGAGCAGTACTTC. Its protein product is CASSPPAGSSYEQYF. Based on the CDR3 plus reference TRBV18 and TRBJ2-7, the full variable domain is NAGVMQNPRHLVRRRGQEARLRCSPMKGHSHVYWYRQLPEEGLKFMVYLQKENIIDESGMPKERFSAEFPKEGPSILRIQQVVRGDSAAYFCASSPPAGSSYEQYFGPGTRLTVT.